Below are 30 T cell receptor beta chains sequenced from a single sample in a study of OX40 agonist ivuxolimab in advanced cancers. Only in-frame clones appear in the TCRdb table, and some are missing; sequencing was by immunoSEQ multiplex PCR. The sample shows tens of thousands of clones, 80% to 95% of them seen only once. The material was CD4+ or CD8+ T cells sorted from blood, obtained in a trial of the OX40 agonist ivuxolimab. Receptors originate from an adult with an advanced solid tumor such as melanoma, head and neck, liver or kidney cancer.

The chain joins TRBV18 to TRBJ2-3, with D unclear. Trimming took 2 bases from V and 0 from J, leaving 9 bases between them. This CDR3 is built from 15 residues. CDR1 KGHSH and CDR2 LQKENI come from the germline V gene. The CDR3 region is CASSPGSGSTDTQYF. The CDR3 nucleotides read TGTGCCAGCTCACCAGGGTCAGGTAGCACAGATACGCAGTATTTT.

The CDR3 reads CASSTGDGPTYEQYF. In nucleotides, the CDR3 is TGTGCCAGCAGCACAGGGGACGGCCCGACCTACGAGCAGTACTTC. The V gene is TRBV9, the J gene TRBJ2-5, with 7 positions matching TRBD1. The last part of the DNA fits TRBJ2-7 better; the J call may be wrong. The CDR3 is 15 amino acids. The germline CDR1 and CDR2 sequences are SGDLS and YYNGEE.

The J gene is TRBJ2-1, the V gene TRBV27; TRBD2 might be the D (6 bases). V was trimmed by 5 bases and J by 8 bases, leaving 19 bases between them. This CDR3 has 15 amino acids. In germline, CDR1 is MNHEY, CDR2 SMNVEV (reference sequence). CDR3 DNA sequence: TGTGCCAGCAGTGCCCTAGCGAATCTAGAGTATGAGCAGTTCTTC. Protein: CASSALANLEYEQFF.

This clone has just one count. V and J are TRBV9 and TRBJ2-1, with TRBD1 matching 10 bases. The germline V gene encodes CDR1 SGDLS and CDR2 YYNGEE. Trimming removed 4 bases from V and 4 bases from J; junction bases left unmatched: 5. The CDR3 is made up of 15 amino acids. The CDR3 DNA sequence: TGTGCCAGCAGCCAGACAGGGGGCCATTACAATGAGCAGTTCTTC. Its protein product is CASSQTGGHYNEQFF.

The chain employs TRBV19 and TRBJ2-7; a weak D match, TRBD1 (6 bases). Germline V gives CDR1 LNHDA, CDR2 SQIVND (reference sequence). Trimming stripped 1 base from V and 7 bases from J, with 11 bases between. The CDR3 consists of 13 residues. The CDR3 DNA reads TGTGCCAGTAGTATAGTGGGGGCGCGGGAGCAGTACTTC. Residues: CASSIVGAREQYF.

The rearrangement uses TRBV11-3 and TRBJ1-5; D gene unclear. Trimming removed 1 base from V and 2 bases from J, with 18 bases in between. CDR1 is SGHNT, CDR2 YENEEA, per germline. The CDR3 totals 18 residues. The CDR3 DNA follows: TGTGCCAGCAGCTTAGCCCAACAGCGTGGGCAAGGCAATCAGCCCCAGCATTTT. It is translated as CASSLAQQRGQGNQPQHF.

This chain connects TRBV19 to TRBJ2-7; TRBD2 matches 12 bases. The CDR3 spans 15 residues. From germline, CDR1 is LNHDA and CDR2 SQIVND (reference sequence). V shed 5 bases, J shed 2 bases, and the junction held 4 bases outside the gene matches. CDR3 residues: CASSVTSGSTYEQYF. The CDR3 nucleotides are TGTGCCAGTAGTGTGACTAGCGGGAGTACCTACGAGCAGTACTTC.

The chain joins TRBV19 to TRBJ2-1; 10 bases line up with TRBD1. The length of the CDR3 is 16 residues. J lost 8 bases, V lost 6 bases, and 13 bases had no gene match. The germline CDR1 and CDR2 sequences are LNHDA and SQIVND (reference sequence). The CDR3 bases are TGTGCCAGTAGCATCCTTTCGGGACAGGGGTTGGATGAGCAGTTCTTC. Translated: CASSILSGQGLDEQFF.

The chain uses TRBV5-5 and TRBJ1-3, with D perhaps matching TRBD1 (5 bases). CDR1 is SGHKS and CDR2 is YYEKEE in the germline V gene (reference sequence). Trimming took 0 bases from V and 2 from J, leaving 12 bases between them. The CDR3 length is 16 residues. CDR3: CASSLGWTTPGNTIYF. CDR3 sequence (DNA): TGTGCCAGCAGCTTGGGTTGGACAACACCTGGAAACACCATATATTTT. Combining the CDR3 with reference TRBV5-5 and TRBJ1-3 gives the whole variable domain DAGVTQSPTHLIKTRGQQVTLRCSPISGHKSVSWYQQVLGQGPQFIFQYYEKEERGRGNFPDRFSARQFPNYSSELNVNALLLGDSALYLCASSLGWTTPGNTIYFGEGSWLTVV.

V gene TRBV11-3 combines with J gene TRBJ2-2; weak D call: TRBD1 (6 bases). The germline V gene encodes CDR1 SGHNT and CDR2 YENEEA. This CDR3 contains 16 residues. With 5 bases removed from V and 1 base from J, the gap between germline ends came to 14 bases. The CDR3 loop reads CASSPRTAMNTGELFF. DNA of the CDR3: TGTGCCAGCAGCCCAAGGACAGCAATGAACACCGGGGAGCTGTTTTTT.

The V call is TRBV19, the J call TRBJ1-4; D is undetermined. CDR1 is LNHDA and CDR2 is SQIVND in the germline V gene (reference sequence). The CDR3 totals 14 residues. The V end lost 7 bases, the J end lost 6 bases, and 15 bases lay between the germline ends. The CDR3, as DNA: TGTGCCAGTACCCCGGACGAACTAGATGAAAAACTGTTTTTT. Protein: CASTPDELDEKLFF.

The rearrangement uses TRBV6-1 and TRBJ2-5; 9 bases agree with TRBD2. Germline V gene lookup returns CDR1 MNHNS and CDR2 SASEGT. The CDR3 is made up of 15 amino acids. V lost 2 bases, J lost 2 bases, and 3 bases stayed unmatched. The chain's CDR3 is CASSELAGYQETQYF. The CDR3 DNA is TGTGCCAGCAGTGAACTAGCGGGGTATCAAGAGACCCAGTACTTC.

The genes are TRBV7-2 and TRBJ2-7; 7 positions agree with TRBD2. Germline CDR1 is SGHTA and CDR2 is FQGNSA. The V gene end was trimmed by 0 bases and the J gene end by 2 bases; junction bases not matched to a gene: 1. The CDR3 contains 14 residues. The chain's CDR3 is CASSLALAAYEQYF. The CDR3 coding sequence is TGTGCCAGCAGCTTAGCGCTAGCGGCCTACGAGCAGTACTTC.

V and J are TRBV11-3 and TRBJ2-3; D possibly uses TRBD1 or TRBD2 (5 bases each). In germline, CDR1 is SGHNT, CDR2 YENEEA. Trimming took off 5 bases at V and 0 bases at J, with 18 bases between the two ends. There are 17 residues in the CDR3. As DNA, the CDR3 is TGTGCCAGCAGCCCCCTTAAAGGGACCGATAGCACAGATACGCAGTATTTT. Amino acid sequence: CASSPLKGTDSTDTQYF.

This clone was counted a single time. The rearrangement links TRBV7-9 to TRBJ2-7, with TRBD1 matching over 8 bases. CDR1 is SEHNR, CDR2 FQNEAQ, per germline (reference sequence). CDR3 length: 12 amino acids. Trimming cost V 5 bases and J 7 bases; bases outside gene matches: 4. Written as DNA, the CDR3 is TGTGCCAGCAGCGACAGGGGTGAAGAGCAGTACTTC. Its translation is CASSDRGEEQYF.

The chain uses TRBV27 and TRBJ2-1; 7 bases line up with TRBD1. Germline V CDR1 and CDR2: MNHEY, SMNVEV (reference sequence). Trimming at V came to 7 bases and at J to 9 bases, leaving 6 bases not matched to a gene. The CDR3 has 12 residues. CDR3 protein: CASTTQGVEQFF. The CDR3, as DNA: TGTGCCAGCACCACTCAGGGGGTTGAGCAGTTCTTC.

The chain links TRBV5-1 to TRBJ2-5; 10 nucleotides match TRBD2. Per the germline V gene, CDR1 is SGHRS and CDR2 is YFSETQ. CDR3 size: 16 residues. J was trimmed by 2 bases and V by 0 bases; bases with no gene match: 4. CDR3 in DNA: TGCGCCAGCAGCTTGGCCCTAGCGGGAGTTCAAGAGACCCAGTACTTC. Protein: CASSLALAGVQETQYF.

V and J are TRBV9 and TRBJ1-1; D is possibly TRBD1 (6 bases). Looked up from germline, CDR1 is SGDLS and CDR2 is YYNGEE. The CDR3 totals 14 residues. Trimming cost V 0 bases and J 5 bases, with 11 bases left between them. As DNA, the CDR3 is TGTGCCAGCAGCGTAGCTAACAGGGAAACTGAAGCTTTCTTT. Encoded protein: CASSVANRETEAFF.

V and J are TRBV16 and TRBJ1-1; the D gene is possibly TRBD1 (6 bases). This CDR3 region has 16 residues. CDR1 is KGHSY, CDR2 FQNENV, per germline. V lost 4 bases to trimming and J lost 5 bases, with 20 bases between them. The CDR3 loop reads CASSRGGGPVGTEAFF. The CDR3 bases are TGTGCCAGCAGCCGAGGAGGGGGGCCCGTGGGAACTGAAGCTTTCTTT.

The gene calls are TRBV6-5 and TRBJ2-5; TRBD2 agrees at 8 bases. The CDR3 extends over 14 amino acids. Losses at the gene ends were 2 bases for V and 5 bases for J; bases not matched to a gene: 4. Germline V CDR1 and CDR2: MNHEY, SVGAGI. CDR3 sequence (DNA): TGTGCCAGCAGTTACCGGGGGGGAAGGGAGACCCAGTACTTC. Its translation: CASSYRGGRETQYF.

The V and J genes are TRBV5-1 and TRBJ1-2; the match to TRBD1 covers 7 bases. V was pared by 1 base and J by 0 bases, with 3 bases of the junction left unmatched. Germline loops: CDR1 SGHRS, CDR2 YFSETQ. CDR3 size: 15 residues. CDR3 residues: CASSLSGTANYGYTF. DNA of the CDR3: TGCGCCAGCAGCTTGTCCGGGACAGCTAACTATGGCTACACCTTC.

The chain employs TRBV27 and TRBJ2-1; weak D call: TRBD2 (6 bases). V was cut by 3 bases and J by 7 bases, with 13 bases left in between. The CDR3 contains 14 residues. The germline V gene encodes CDR1 MNHEY and CDR2 SMNVEV (reference sequence). CDR3 DNA sequence: TGTGCCAGCAGTTTGGGACTTTCCCCGAATGAGCAGTTCTTC. It codes for CASSLGLSPNEQFF.

The chain uses TRBV6-5 and TRBJ2-1; the D is unclear. Germline loops: CDR1 MNHEY, CDR2 SVGAGI. V was cut by 6 bases and J by 1 base, with 10 bases left in between. CDR3 length: 14 residues. The CDR3 nucleotides are TGTGCCAGCAGCCCCTTGGAGTCCTACAATGAGCAGTTCTTC. Protein product: CASSPLESYNEQFF.

J is TRBJ1-1 and V is TRBV11-2; D gene unclear. The CDR3 contains 13 residues. CDR1 is SGHAT, CDR2 FQNNGV, per germline. Between the trimmed V and J ends, which lost 2 bases and 8 bases, there was a span of 12 bases. The CDR3 DNA follows: TGTGCCAGCAGCTTATACGGGATACCAGAAGCTTTCTTT. Protein sequence: CASSLYGIPEAFF.

V and J are TRBV5-4 and TRBJ2-1; 11 nucleotides match TRBD2. Germline-derived CDR1 and CDR2 are SGHNT and YYREEE (reference sequence). CDR3 length equals 17 residues. Trimming removed 4 bases from V and 3 bases from J; junction bases left unmatched: 9. The CDR3 region has the DNA TGTGCCAGCAGCGAGGGACTAGCGGAGTACAACTACAATGAGCAGTTCTTC. Its protein product is CASSEGLAEYNYNEQFF.

The CDR3 sequence: CASSLSGLNQPQHF. Written as DNA, the CDR3 is TGTGCCAGCAGTTTATCGGGGCTGAATCAGCCCCAGCATTTT. The genes are TRBV27 and TRBJ1-5, with D tentatively TRBD1 (5 bases). CDR1 is MNHEY, CDR2 SMNVEV, per germline (reference sequence). The CDR3 is 14 residues long. V gave up 0 bases and J gave up 4 bases, with 7 bases separating them.

The rearrangement joins TRBV27 to TRBJ2-2, with 7 bases identical to TRBD1. J was trimmed by 5 bases and V by 0 bases; bases with no gene match: 3. Germline loops: CDR1 MNHEY, CDR2 SMNVEV (reference sequence). The CDR3 has 15 amino acids. CDR3 sequence reads: CASSLSGGYTGELFF. CDR3 coding DNA: TGTGCCAGCAGTTTATCAGGGGGCTATACCGGGGAGCTGTTTTTT.

Concerning this clone: Different DNA sequences within this sample yield the same CDR3. This sequence joins TRBV13 and TRBJ1-5; TRBD1 aligns across 11 bases. CDR1 PRHDT and CDR2 FYEKMQ come from the germline V gene (reference sequence). Trimming at V came to 3 bases and at J to 5 bases, leaving 0 bases not matched to a gene. CDR3 size: 14 residues. This chain's CDR3 is CASSLGQGDQPQHF. The CDR3 bases are TGTGCCAGCAGCTTGGGACAGGGGGATCAGCCCCAGCATTTT.

V usage is TRBV7-6 and J usage is TRBJ2-2, with D possibly matching TRBD2 (5 bases). Germline V gene data show CDR1 as SGHVS and CDR2 as FNYEAQ. The CDR3 is made up of 16 amino acids. The V and J ends lost 5 bases and 2 bases respectively, with 15 bases between them. CDR3 sequence reads: CASSPFLGVNTGELFF. CDR3 nucleotide sequence: TGTGCCAGCAGCCCTTTTTTGGGAGTCAACACCGGGGAGCTGTTTTTT.

This chain connects TRBV27 to TRBJ1-1, with 9 bases identical to TRBD1. J gave up 3 bases and V 4 bases, and 3 bases lay outside the gene matches. The CDR3 consists of 14 residues. Germline loops: CDR1 MNHEY, CDR2 SMNVEV (reference sequence). The CDR3 protein is CASSSGTGYTEAFF. The CDR3 coding sequence is TGTGCCAGCAGTTCCGGGACAGGGTACACTGAAGCTTTCTTT.